Sequencing of this T cell receptor (beta chain) was carried out in a study of blood T cell repertoires in COVID-19. Study summary: Researchers got acute and convalescent COVID-19 samples from the United States, Italy and Spain. T cells, B-cell-depleted T cells, or PBMCs provided the cDNA or gDNA that served as material.

Per the germline V gene, CDR1 is SSHAT and CDR2 is FNYEAQ (reference sequence). This CDR3 spans 13 amino acids. For this clone: A read error may produce the germline difference seen at one junction end.

Original analysis: For nucleated cells, counts were estimated from reference gene primer amplification. Some clones are missing from TCRdb's copy, which holds only in-frame ones; the method was immunoSEQ multiplex PCR. That table gives V, J and clone size, and the DNA gave D and trimming. The sample has some 150,000 clones; around 76% are singletons. The chain uses TRBV7-7 and TRBJ2-5; D possibly corresponds to TRBD2 (5 bases). Sequencing input: peripheral blood. The sequence was obtained from a woman aged 70 to 79 with acute or convalescent COVID-19. The CDR3 protein is CASSPEVAETQYF. The CDR3 DNA follows: TGTGCTAGCAGCCCGGAGGTAGCAGAGACCCAGTACTTC.